This T cell receptor beta chain derives from a study of blood T cell repertoires in COVID-19. Overall study context: Samples representing acute and convalescent COVID-19 were sourced from the United States, Italy and Spain. T cells, B-cell-depleted T cells, or PBMCs provided the cDNA or gDNA that served as material.

Produced via immunoSEQ multiplex PCR; TCRdb's table is partial and in-frame only. The sample has some 150,000 clones; about nine tenths are singletons. V gave up 6 bases and J gave up 4 bases, with 12 bases separating them. This CDR3 has 13 residues. Sequenced sample: peripheral blood. The rearrangement joins TRBV12-3 or TRBV12-4 to TRBJ1-1; D is perhaps TRBD1 (5 bases). The receptor comes from a man aged 50-60 years with active COVID-19. The CDR3 nucleotides are TGTGCCAGCAGATCTCAGGGATCCACTGAAGCTTTCTTT. Protein sequence: CASRSQGSTEAFF.